This TCR beta chain comes out of a study of cytomegalovirus exposure and HLA in healthy donors. About the research overall: About 85 million unique TCR sequences came from HLA-typed donors in an early release. General study points: According to reports, the classifier identified cytomegalovirus status with high specificity and sensitivity. Roughly even sequencing depth across donors was the assumption behind the presence/absence analyses.

CDR3 length: 13 residues. Germline V gene lookup returns CDR1 SQVTM and CDR2 ANQGSEA. V was trimmed by 6 bases and J by 5 bases, leaving 16 bases between them. Comment on this clone: What it recognizes is unknown.

PCR amplification relied on 60 Vbeta primers (plus 13 Jbeta primers). The repertoire was sequenced with immunoSEQ multiplex PCR; TCRdb's copy has only in-frame clones and lacks some. Of some 150,000 clones detected, approximately 80% appear once; the ten largest clones hold approximately 4.1%. Unrecorded immune exposure was likely among donors, who were nominally healthy when sampled. This receptor was identified in a woman between 50 and 59 years old in good health and CMV-seropositive. The chain joins TRBV29-1 to TRBJ2-5; a possible D gene is TRBD2 (7 bases). The sample consisted of PBMCs. CDR3 nucleotide sequence: TGCAGCGTCGGCGGGGGCGGGTCGGAGACCCAGTACTTC. Translated: CSVGGGGSETQYF.